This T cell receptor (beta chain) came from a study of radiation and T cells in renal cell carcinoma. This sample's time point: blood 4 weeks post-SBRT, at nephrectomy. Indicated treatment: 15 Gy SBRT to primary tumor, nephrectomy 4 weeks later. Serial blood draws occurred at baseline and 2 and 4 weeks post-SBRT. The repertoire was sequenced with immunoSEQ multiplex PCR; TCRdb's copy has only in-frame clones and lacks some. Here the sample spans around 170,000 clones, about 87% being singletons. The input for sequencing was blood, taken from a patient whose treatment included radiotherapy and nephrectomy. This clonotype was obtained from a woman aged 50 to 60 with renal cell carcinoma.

The CDR3 coding sequence is TGTGCCAGCAGCTGGGGGGGACGCAACTCCTACGAGCAGTACTTC. Translated, it gives CASSWGGRNSYEQYF. The chain employs TRBV7-8 and TRBJ2-7; TRBD2 aligns across 7 bases. The CDR3 length is 15 residues. The germline V gene encodes CDR1 SGHVS and CDR2 FQNEAQ. V trimming: 4 bases; J trimming: 0 bases; junction bases outside the gene matches: 6.